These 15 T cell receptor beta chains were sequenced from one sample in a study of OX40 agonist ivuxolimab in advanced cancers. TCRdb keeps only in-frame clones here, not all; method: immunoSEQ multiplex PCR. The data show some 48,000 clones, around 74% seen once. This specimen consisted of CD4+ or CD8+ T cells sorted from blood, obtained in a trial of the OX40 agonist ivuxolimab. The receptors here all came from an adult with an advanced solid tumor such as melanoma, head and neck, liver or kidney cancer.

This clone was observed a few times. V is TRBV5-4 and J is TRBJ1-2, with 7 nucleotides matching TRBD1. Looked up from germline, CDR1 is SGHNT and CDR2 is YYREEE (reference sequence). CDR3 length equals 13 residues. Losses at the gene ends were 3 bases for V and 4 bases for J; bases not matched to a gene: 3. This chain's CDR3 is CASSSGQLYGYTF. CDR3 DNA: TGTGCCAGCAGCTCGGGACAGCTCTATGGCTACACCTTC. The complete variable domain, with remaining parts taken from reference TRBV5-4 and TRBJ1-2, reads ETGVTQSPTHLIKTRGQQVTLRCSSQSGHNTVSWYQQALGQGPQFIFQYYREEENGRGNFPPRFSGLQFPNYSSELNVNALELDDSALYLCASSSGQLYGYTFGSGTRLTVV.

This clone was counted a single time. Here the CDR3 DNA reads TGTGCCAGCTCCACCGGCGGGACGGAGAACGCTGGCTACACCTTC. It encodes CASSTGGTENAGYTF. This chain links TRBV18 with TRBJ1-2, with D possibly TRBD1 on 5 matching bases. The CDR3 runs to 15 residues. Germline CDR1 is KGHSH and CDR2 is LQKENI. V was cut by 6 bases and J by 7 bases, with 21 bases left in between.

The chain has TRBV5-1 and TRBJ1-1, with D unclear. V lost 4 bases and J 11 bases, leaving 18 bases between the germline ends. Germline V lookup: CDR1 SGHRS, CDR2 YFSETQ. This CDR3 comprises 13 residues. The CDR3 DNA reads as TGCGCCAGCAGCCCGGGCCGGGATTTTGGGGCTTTCTTT. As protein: CASSPGRDFGAFF.

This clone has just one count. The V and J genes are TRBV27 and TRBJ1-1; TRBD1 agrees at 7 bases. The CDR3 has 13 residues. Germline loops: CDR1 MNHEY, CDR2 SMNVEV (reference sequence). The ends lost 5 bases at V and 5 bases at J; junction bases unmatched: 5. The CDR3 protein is CASSTTGRTEAFF. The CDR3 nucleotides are TGTGCCAGCAGTACGACAGGGCGGACTGAAGCTTTCTTT.

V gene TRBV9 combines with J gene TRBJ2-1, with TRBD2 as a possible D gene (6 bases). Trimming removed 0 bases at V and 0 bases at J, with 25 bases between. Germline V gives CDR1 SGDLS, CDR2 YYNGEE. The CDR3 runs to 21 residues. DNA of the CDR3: TGTGCCAGCAGCGTAGAGATTTGGCTCCCGGGGGAACCGGTCTCCTACAATGAGCAGTTCTTC. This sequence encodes CASSVEIWLPGEPVSYNEQFF.

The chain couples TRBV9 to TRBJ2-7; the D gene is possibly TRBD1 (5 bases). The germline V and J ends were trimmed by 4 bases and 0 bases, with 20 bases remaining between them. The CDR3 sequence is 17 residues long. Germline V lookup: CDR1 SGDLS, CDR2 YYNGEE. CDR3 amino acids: CASSLREVSTSSYEQYF. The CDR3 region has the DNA TGTGCCAGCAGCCTCAGGGAAGTTTCCACGAGCTCCTACGAGCAGTACTTC.

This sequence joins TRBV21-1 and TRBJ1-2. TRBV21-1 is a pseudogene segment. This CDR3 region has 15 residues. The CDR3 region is CASRQHKGDVPQGTF. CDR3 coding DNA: TGTGCCAGTAGACAACATAAAGGGGACGTGCCGCAGGGCACCTTC.

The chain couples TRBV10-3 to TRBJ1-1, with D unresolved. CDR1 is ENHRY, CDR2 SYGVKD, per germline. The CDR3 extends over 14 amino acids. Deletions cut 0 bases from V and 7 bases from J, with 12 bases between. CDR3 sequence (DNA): TGTGCCATCAGTGAGTCTTTGGGGAAACATGAAGCTTTCTTT. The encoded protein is CAISESLGKHEAFF.

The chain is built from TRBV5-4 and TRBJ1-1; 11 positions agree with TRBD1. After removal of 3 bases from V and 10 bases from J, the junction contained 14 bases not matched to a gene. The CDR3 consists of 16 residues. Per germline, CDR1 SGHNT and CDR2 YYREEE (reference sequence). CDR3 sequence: CASSSGQGAPGRGAFF. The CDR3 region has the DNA TGTGCCAGCAGCTCCGGACAGGGGGCCCCCGGTAGAGGAGCTTTCTTT.

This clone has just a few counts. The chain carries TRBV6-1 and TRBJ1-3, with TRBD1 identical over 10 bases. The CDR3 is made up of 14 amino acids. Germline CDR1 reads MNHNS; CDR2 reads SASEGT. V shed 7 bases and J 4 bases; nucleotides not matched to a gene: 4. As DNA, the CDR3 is TGTGCCAGCAACGACAGGGGGCGCGGAAACACCATATATTTT. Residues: CASNDRGRGNTIYF.

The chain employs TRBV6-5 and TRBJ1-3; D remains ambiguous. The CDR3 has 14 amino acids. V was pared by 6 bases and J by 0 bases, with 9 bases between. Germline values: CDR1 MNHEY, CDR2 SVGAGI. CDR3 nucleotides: TGTGCCAGCAGGGACGCTAGCTCTGGAAACACCATATATTTT. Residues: CASRDASSGNTIYF.

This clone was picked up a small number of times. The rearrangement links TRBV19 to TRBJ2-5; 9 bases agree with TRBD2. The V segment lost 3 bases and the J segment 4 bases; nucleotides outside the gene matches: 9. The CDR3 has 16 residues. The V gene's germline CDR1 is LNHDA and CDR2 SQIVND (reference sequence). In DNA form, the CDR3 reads TGTGCCAGTAGTATTCAAGGAGGCGGGGGGGGAGAGACCCAGTACTTC. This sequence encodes CASSIQGGGGGETQYF.

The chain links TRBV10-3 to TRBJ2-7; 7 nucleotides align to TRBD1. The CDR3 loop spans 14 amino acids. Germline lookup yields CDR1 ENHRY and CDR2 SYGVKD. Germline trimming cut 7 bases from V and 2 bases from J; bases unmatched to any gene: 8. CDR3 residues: CAINRQGEAYEQYF. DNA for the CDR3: TGTGCCATCAACCGACAGGGAGAGGCCTACGAGCAGTACTTC.

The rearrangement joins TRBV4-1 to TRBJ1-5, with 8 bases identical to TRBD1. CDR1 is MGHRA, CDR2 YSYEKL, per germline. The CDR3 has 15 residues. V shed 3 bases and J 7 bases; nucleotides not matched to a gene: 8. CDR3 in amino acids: CASSHAGGRGQPQHF. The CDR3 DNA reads TGCGCCAGCAGCCACGCAGGGGGCCGGGGGCAGCCCCAGCATTTT.

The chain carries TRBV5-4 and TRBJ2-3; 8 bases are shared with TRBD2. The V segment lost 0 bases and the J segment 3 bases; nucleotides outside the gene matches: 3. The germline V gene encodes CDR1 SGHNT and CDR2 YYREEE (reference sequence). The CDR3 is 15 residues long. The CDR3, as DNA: TGTGCCAGCAGCTTGGGGGGACTAGGAACAGATACGCAGTATTTT. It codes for CASSLGGLGTDTQYF. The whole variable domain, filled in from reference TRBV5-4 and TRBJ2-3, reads ETGVTQSPTHLIKTRGQQVTLRCSSQSGHNTVSWYQQALGQGPQFIFQYYREEENGRGNFPPRFSGLQFPNYSSELNVNALELDDSALYLCASSLGGLGTDTQYFGPGTRLTVL.